This TCR beta chain was obtained from a study of blood T cell repertoires in COVID-19. V lost 5 bases, J lost 7 bases, and 10 bases lay in between. The V gene's germline CDR1 is LNHDA and CDR2 SQIVND (reference sequence). The CDR3 has 12 amino acids. Original processing methods: For nucleated cells, counts were estimated from reference gene primer amplification. Assay used: immunoSEQ multiplex PCR; TCRdb lists only in-frame clones, some missing. V and J calls and clone size are those listed in that table; D and trimming were worked out from the DNA. The table has about 160,000 clones, 80% to 90% seen once.

J is TRBJ2-3 and V is TRBV19, with a tentative D call TRBD1 (5 bases). The sequencing input was peripheral blood. This receptor was identified in a man in his 70s with acute or convalescent COVID-19. The CDR3 spells CASSVGAHTQYF. Written as DNA, the CDR3 is TGTGCCAGTAGTGTTGGGGCCCATACGCAGTATTTT. The full variable domain, completed using reference TRBV19 and TRBJ2-3, is DGGITQSPKYLFRKEGQNVTLSCEQNLNHDAMYWYRQDPGQGLRLIYYSQIVNDFQKGDIAEGYSVSREKKESFPLTVTSAQKNPTAFYLCASSVGAHTQYFGPGTRLTVL.